A selection of T cell receptor beta chains follows, all from one sample in a study of T cell repertoires in ileal Crohn's disease. The method was immunoSEQ multiplex PCR; TCRdb's version includes in-frame clones alone and lacks a portion of them. The table includes 30,000 to 35,000 clones, about four fifths detected once. Material for sequencing was ileal tissue. The receptors stem from an adult with Crohn's disease. Each CDR3 is given with its conserved first and last residue. D genes are given only for firm matches. The size field is filled for only some rows; it gives once, few, many or a size class.

- TRBJ2-3 TRBD2 TRBV7-2 TGTGCCAGCAGCTTGTACCGGGGGGTAACTACAGATACGCAGTATTTT CASSLYRGVTTDTQYF
- TRBJ1-1 - TRBV2 TGTGCCAGCAGTCGGGGGATTGAGGCTTTCTTT CASSRGIEAFF
few TRBJ1-3 - TRBV19 TGTGCCAGTAGTATCGCGGGGAGCTCTGGAAACACCATATATTTT CASSIAGSSGNTIYF
- TRBJ1-5 TRBD1 TRBV30 TGTGCCTGGAGTGGAAGACGACAGGGGGCTCATCAGCCCCAGCATTTT CAWSGRRQGAHQPQHF
few TRBJ2-7 - TRBV6-1 TGTGCCAGCAGTCGGAGATGGGGCCGTGAGTACTTC CASSRRWGREYF
few TRBJ2-2 - TRBV7-2 TGTGCCAGCAGCCCGCCTAACGGGGAGCTGTTTTTT CASSPPNGELFF
- TRBJ2-1 - TRBV5-6 TGTGCCAGCAGCTCCCTAGCGACCAATGAGCAGTTCTTC CASSSLATNEQFF
- TRBJ2-2 - TRBV5-1 TGCGCCAGCAGCCCCCCTAAAGGGACACCGAACACCGGGGAGCTGTTTTTT CASSPPKGTPNTGELFF
- TRBJ1-6 TRBD1 TRBV5-4 TGTGCCAGCAGCTTGGGTGGGACAGCCTATAATTCACCCCTCCACTTT CASSLGGTAYNSPLHF
- TRBJ2-5 TRBD2 TRBV7-2 TGTGCCAGCAGCCCCGGACTAGCCCAAGAGACCCAGTACTTC CASSPGLAQETQYF
- TRBJ2-1 TRBD2 TRBV7-3 TGTGCCAGCGCCCGAGGGACTAGCGGGGACAATGAGCAGTTCTTC CASARGTSGDNEQFF
- TRBJ1-4 - TRBV6-5 TGTGCCAGCAGTTACAGTGGGGCAGGGGAAAAACTGTTTTTT CASSYSGAGEKLFF
once TRBJ2-1 - TRBV5-4 TGTGCCAGCAGCGCTGGGAGCTCCTACAATGAGCAGTTCTTC CASSAGSSYNEQFF
- TRBJ2-7 - TRBV5-6 TGTGCCAGCACCCGTGGCAGGGGCGCTTACGAGCAGTACTTC CASTRGRGAYEQYF
- TRBJ2-2 - TRBV19 TGTGCCAGTAGGCGGGACAGTTACACCGGGGAGCTGTTTTTT CASRRDSYTGELFF
- TRBJ2-5 - TRBV7-2 TGTGCCAGCAGCTTAGACGAACGGCGGAGCGAGACCCAGTACTTC CASSLDERRSETQYF
- TRBJ1-1 - TRBV5-1 TGCGCCAGCAGGGACACCTATGGGACACAGAACACTGAAGCTTTCTTT CASRDTYGTQNTEAFF
- TRBJ2-7 TRBD2 TRBV2 TGTGCCAGCAGTGATCCGGCACTAGCGGGAGGGAGAGAGCAGTACTTC CASSDPALAGGREQYF
- TRBJ2-5 - TRBV27 TGTGCCAGCAGTTTTTGGAAGGTCAGGGGCGAGACCCAGTACTTC CASSFWKVRGETQYF
- TRBJ2-1 TRBD2 TRBV5-1 TGCGCCAGCAGCTTGGACGTAGCGGGTTACAATGAGCAGTTCTTC CASSLDVAGYNEQFF
- TRBJ1-2 - TRBV5-6 TGTGCCAGCAGCTGGGGAAAGGGGCATGGCTACACCTTC CASSWGKGHGYTF
- TRBJ2-1 TRBD2 TRBV2 TGTGCCAGCAGCGGGACTAGCGGGACCTACAATGAGCAGTTCTTC CASSGTSGTYNEQFF
- TRBJ1-1 - TRBV6-6 TGTGCCAGCAGTTACTCGGTACTTTTGGCTTTCTTT CASSYSVLLAFF
- TRBJ2-2 - TRBV5-1 TGCGCCAGCAGCCCGGCGTGGGGGCTTAGCGGGGAGCTGTTTTTT CASSPAWGLSGELFF
- TRBJ2-7 TRBD1 TRBV11-1 TGTGCCAGCAGCTTAGGTGGGACAGCCAGGACCTTCTTC CASSLGGTARTFF
- TRBJ1-3 - TRBV5-5 TGTGCCAGCAGCCCAGCCTTAGGGGAGGTCTCTGGAAACACCATATATTTT CASSPALGEVSGNTIYF
- TRBJ2-7 - TRBV5-1 TGCGCCAGCAGTTCTAAAGGGGCTACTTTAAACTACGAGCAGTACTTC CASSSKGATLNYEQYF
once TRBJ2-3 TRBD1 TRBV15 TGTGCCACCCAGGGGGAAGTCACAGATACGCAGTATTTT CATQGEVTDTQYF
few TRBJ1-2 - TRBV5-1 TGCGCCAGCAGCTTGGTTGGGGCTGAAAATGGCTACACCTTC CASSLVGAENGYTF
- TRBJ2-7 TRBD1 TRBV7-2 TGTGCCAGCAGCTTGGGGACAGGGGGCTCCTACGAGCAGTACTTC CASSLGTGGSYEQYF